This is a list of T cell receptor beta chains from one sample in a study of T cells in Graves' hyperthyroidism and ophthalmopathy. TCRdb analysed the multiplex PCR reads with MiXCR anew, one entry per CDR3 protein. Of a few hundred thousand distinct CDR3 sequences listed, 15% to 20% are singletons. Sequenced: blood. The source is a young man with Graves' ophthalmopathy. Both conserved end residues are part of each CDR3. A D gene is named only where the DNA matches it firmly. Not every row has a clone size; where given, it reads once, few, many or a size class.

CDR3 DNA	CDR3 protein	V gene	CDR3 length	clone size	D gene	J gene
TGTGCCAGCAGTCCCGGGCCTGTCTACGAGCAGTACTTC	CASSPGPVYEQYF	TRBV6-2/TRBV6-3	13	many	.	TRBJ2-7
TGCGCCAGCAGCCAAGGGGAAGCTAGTCGGGAGACCCAGTACTTC	CASSQGEASRETQYF	TRBV4-1	15	few	.	TRBJ2-5
TGTGCCAGCAGCCAGGGTCTTAGGTCCTACGAGCAGTACTTC	CASSQGLRSYEQYF	TRBV14	14	.	.	TRBJ2-7
TGCGCCAGCAGCTTGACTAGCGGGGGCCCCAGCACAGATACGCAGTATTTT	CASSLTSGGPSTDTQYF	TRBV5-1	17	many	TRBD2	TRBJ2-3
TGTGCCAGCAGTTACCGCTGGCCTTTGGGCAATCAGCCCCAGCATTTT	CASSYRWPLGNQPQHF	TRBV6-6	16	many	.	TRBJ1-5
TGTGCCAGCAGCCAAAACGGGCCGGTCGCAGAGACCCAGTACTTC	CASSQNGPVAETQYF	TRBV12-3/TRBV12-4	15	few	.	TRBJ2-5
TGTGCCAGTAGTATGTCGGGGCTGGCGAGCTACACCTTC	CASSMSGLASYTF	TRBV19	13	once	.	TRBJ1-2
TGTGCCAGCAGTTTTATGTCCTTAGCGGGGGGGAGCGATGAGCAGTTCTTC	CASSFMSLAGGSDEQFF	TRBV12-3/TRBV12-4	17	many	TRBD2	TRBJ2-1
TGCGCCAGCAGCCAGCGATGGTTCTTGAACACTGAAGCTTTCTTT	CASSQRWFLNTEAFF	TRBV5-1	15	many	.	TRBJ1-1
TGTGCCAGCAGCCCGGGACTAGCGAAACAAGAGACCCAGTACTTC	CASSPGLAKQETQYF	TRBV11-2	15	.	TRBD2	TRBJ2-5
TGTGCCAGTAGTACCGGGACTAGTATCCAGACCCAGTACTTC	CASSTGTSIQTQYF	TRBV19	14	many	TRBD2	TRBJ2-5
TGTGCCACCAAGTTTCCCCCCGGGACAGGGGGCGCGTCGAACACTGAAGCTTTCTTT	CATKFPPGTGGASNTEAFF	TRBV24-1	19	many	TRBD1	TRBJ1-1
TGTGCCAGCAGCTTAGTAGTGGCCCAGGGTTACACCTTC	CASSLVVAQGYTF	TRBV7-2	13	many	.	TRBJ1-2
TGTGCCAGTAGTATAGAGCGGGGGAATGGGGCCAACGTCCTGACTTTC	CASSIERGNGANVLTF	TRBV19	16	.	TRBD2	TRBJ2-6
TGCGCCAGCAGCTTGGACGGGAGCTCTGGGGCCAACGTCCTGACTTTC	CASSLDGSSGANVLTF	TRBV5-1	16	many	.	TRBJ2-6
TGCAGTGCTAGGGCCCCGCGGGGACCCAATCAGCCCCAGCATTTT	CSARAPRGPNQPQHF	TRBV20-1	15	many	.	TRBJ1-5
TGTGCCACCAGCAGAGACGGGGCCCAGGGTGAGCAGTTCTTC	CATSRDGAQGEQFF	TRBV15	14	.	.	TRBJ2-1
TGTGCCAGCAGTGAACGAATGGGGACTGAAGCTTTCTTT	CASSERMGTEAFF	TRBV6-1	13	few	.	TRBJ1-1
TGTGCCAGCAGCTCCTTGAGAACTGGGGCCAACGTCCTGACTTTC	CASSSLRTGANVLTF	TRBV11-1	15	.	.	TRBJ2-6
TGTGCCAGCAGCGAAACCGGGACTAGCGGGGGGGCACCCAATGAGCAGTTCTTC	CASSETGTSGGAPNEQFF	TRBV7-3	18	.	TRBD2	TRBJ2-1
TGTGCCAGCGGGTCAGACCAAGAGACCCAGTACTTC	CASGSDQETQYF	TRBV28	12	many	.	TRBJ2-5
TGTGCCACCAGTGAGTCCGGGGGAACAACCTACGAGCAGTACTTC	CATSESGGTTYEQYF	TRBV24-1	15	many	.	TRBJ2-7
TGTGCCACCAGTGATTTGAGGGGCCCCACAGATACGCAGTATTTT	CATSDLRGPTDTQYF	TRBV24-1	15	.	.	TRBJ2-3
TGTGCCAGCAGTGCCCACGTTGGACAGGGAGAGACCCAGTACTTC	CASSAHVGQGETQYF	TRBV2	15	.	TRBD1	TRBJ2-5
TGCGCCAGCAGCCAAGAAAGGACGAAGGGGACCCCTTTCCAGCCCCAGCATTTT	CASSQERTKGTPFQPQHF	TRBV4-1	18	.	.	TRBJ1-5
TGTGCCAGCAGCTTGGGACAAGACGTCAATGAGCAGTTCTTC	CASSLGQDVNEQFF	TRBV5-4	14	few	.	TRBJ2-1
TGTGCCAGCAGTGATACAGGGAGGAACACTGAAGCTTTCTTT	CASSDTGRNTEAFF	TRBV2	14	.	.	TRBJ1-1